The 18 T cell receptor beta chains in this list originate from one sample, sequenced in a study of shared clonotypes between healthy human individuals. CD45RO-negative CD8 cells positively selected for CCR7 made up the naive population, which excluded terminally differentiated effector memory CD45RA+ cells. Assay: immunoSEQ multiplex PCR; the TCRdb copy retains only in-frame clones and omits some. The sample has about 580,000 clones, 95% to 98% seen once. The sample taken for sequencing was naive CD8+ T cells sorted from blood. These receptors were taken from a man younger than 45 in good health.

V gene TRBV27 combines with J gene TRBJ2-7; 8 bases line up with TRBD2. V trimming: 4 bases; J trimming: 3 bases; junction bases outside the gene matches: 11. This CDR3 region has 16 residues. Germline CDR1 reads MNHEY; CDR2 reads SMNVEV (reference sequence). This CDR3 is CASSSGEGLGFYEQYF. For the CDR3, the DNA is TGTGCCAGCAGTTCCGGAGAGGGACTAGGCTTCTACGAGCAGTACTTC.

Here the CDR3 reads CASSGRLRLTDTQYF. In DNA form, the CDR3 reads TGTGCCAGCAGCGGTAGGTTACGCCTCACAGATACGCAGTATTTT. The V call is TRBV9, the J call TRBJ2-3; D not resolved. The CDR3 is 15 residues long. Germline assignment: CDR1 SGDLS and CDR2 YYNGEE. With 3 bases removed from V and 2 bases from J, the gap between germline ends came to 13 bases.

A note on this clone: The DNA is left out, because the CDR3 cannot be placed on it with certainty; the CDR3 is given as TCRdb lists it. The genes are TRBV11-3 and TRBJ2-7. Termini included, the CDR3 measures 13 amino acids. CDR1 is SGHNT and CDR2 is YENEEA in the germline V gene. The chain's CDR3 is CASSYFGAGEQYF.

This clone was seen more than once but under ten times. The identical CDR3 is also encoded by other nucleotide sequences in the sample. The V and J genes are TRBV9 and TRBJ2-3; D is unresolved. V lost 0 bases and J lost 0, with 5 bases in between. Germline CDR1 and CDR2: SGDLS and YYNGEE. The CDR3 sequence is 14 residues long. The CDR3 here is CASSVAGSTDTQYF. CDR3 DNA: TGTGCCAGCAGCGTAGCTGGAAGCACAGATACGCAGTATTTT.

J is TRBJ2-7 and V is TRBV6-6; TRBD1 aligns across 12 bases. CDR1 is MNHNY, CDR2 SVGAGI, per germline (reference sequence). V gave up 5 bases and J gave up 3 bases; unmatched junction bases: 5. The CDR3 sequence is 15 residues long. CDR3 sequence (DNA): TGTGCCAGCAGTGCCGGGACAGGGGGCTTCTACGAGCAGTACTTC. Its translation is CASSAGTGGFYEQYF.

This chain uses TRBV11-2 with TRBJ2-1; 8 bases are shared with TRBD2. V lost 1 base, J lost 4 bases, and 9 bases stayed unmatched. This CDR3 contains 17 residues. The germline gives CDR1 SGHAT, CDR2 FQNNGV. The DNA of the CDR3 is TGTGCCAGCAGCTTAGTGGGTAGCGGGATCGAATACAATGAGCAGTTCTTC. Encoded protein: CASSLVGSGIEYNEQFF.

The genes are TRBV5-4 and TRBJ2-7; D remains unclear. CDR3 length: 14 amino acids. V dropped 4 bases and J dropped 3 bases, with 14 bases sitting between them. Germline V lookup: CDR1 SGHNT, CDR2 YYREEE (reference sequence). The CDR3 region is CASSTGLMDYEQYF. For the CDR3, the DNA is TGTGCCAGCAGCACGGGCCTCATGGACTACGAGCAGTACTTC. Full variable domain (remainder filled in from reference TRBV5-4 and TRBJ2-7): ETGVTQSPTHLIKTRGQQVTLRCSSQSGHNTVSWYQQALGQGPQFIFQYYREEENGRGNFPPRFSGLQFPNYSSELNVNALELDDSALYLCASSTGLMDYEQYFGPGTRLTVT.

This chain links TRBV30 with TRBJ2-7; the D gene is possibly TRBD2 (6 bases). The germline V gene has CDR1 GTSNPN and CDR2 SVGIG (reference sequence). V shed 6 bases and J shed 3 bases, with 18 bases lying between them. This CDR3 is 14 amino acids long. The DNA for the CDR3 is TGTGCCTGCGGATGGGGGGAATGGGGCTACGAGCAGTACTTC. Protein: CACGWGEWGYEQYF.

J is TRBJ2-5 and V is TRBV4-3; no clear D gene. Between the trimmed V and J ends, which lost 0 bases and 2 bases, there was a span of 10 bases. The CDR3 consists of 15 residues. Germline V gives CDR1 LGHNA, CDR2 YSLEER. CDR3 protein: CASSQETASQETQYF. CDR3 DNA sequence: TGCGCCAGCAGCCAAGAAACGGCGTCTCAAGAGACCCAGTACTTC.

This sequence joins TRBV7-6 and TRBJ2-2; D gene ambiguous. Per germline, CDR1 SGHVS and CDR2 FNYEAQ. The length of the CDR3 is 15 residues. The V and J ends lost 5 bases and 1 base respectively, with 11 bases between them. The CDR3: CASSPKPRNTGELFF. CDR3 in DNA: TGTGCCAGCAGCCCGAAACCCCGGAACACCGGGGAGCTGTTTTTT.

The chain is built from TRBV9 and TRBJ2-3, with 10 bases identical to TRBD2. Per the germline V gene, CDR1 is SGDLS and CDR2 is YYNGEE. The CDR3 runs 15 residues. After removal of 3 bases from V and 2 bases from J, the junction contained 3 bases not matched to a gene. The CDR3 DNA reads as TGTGCCAGCAGCGCACTAGCGGGAACCACAGATACGCAGTATTTT. The encoded protein is CASSALAGTTDTQYF.

CDR3 in DNA: TGTGCCAGCAGAGGGAACACTGAAGCTTTCTTT. This encodes CASRGNTEAFF. V gene TRBV6-5 combines with J gene TRBJ1-1; D is undetermined. This CDR3 contains 11 residues. Germline V gene data show CDR1 as MNHEY and CDR2 as SVGAGI. The V and J ends lost 6 bases and 1 base respectively, with 3 bases between them.

As DNA, the CDR3 is TGTGCCAGCTCTCGGGACAAGAACAGAATGAACACTGAAGCTTTCTTT. Amino acid sequence: CASSRDKNRMNTEAFF. The chain combines TRBV18 with TRBJ1-1, with D tentatively TRBD1 (6 bases). Germline assignment: CDR1 KGHSH and CDR2 LQKENI. The CDR3 is 16 residues long. V was trimmed by 6 bases and J by 0 bases, leaving 17 bases between them.

J is TRBJ2-7 and V is TRBV28, with D possibly TRBD1 on 6 matching bases. Germline V CDR1 and CDR2: MDHEN, SYDVKM. The V end lost 5 bases, the J end lost 4 bases, and 21 bases lay between the germline ends. The CDR3 is made up of 16 amino acids. Written as DNA, the CDR3 is TGTGCCAGCAGTCTGTACGCGACAGGATTGTCGTACGAGCAGTACTTC. As protein: CASSLYATGLSYEQYF.

The sample holds one count of this clone. The CDR3 DNA reads as TGTGCCGCCAGACTAGCGGGAGACTACAATGAGCAGTTCTTC. Its protein product is CAARLAGDYNEQFF. The rearrangement joins TRBV27 to TRBJ2-1; 12 nucleotides line up with TRBD2. This CDR3 comprises 14 residues. Trimming took 11 bases from V and 3 from J; bases not matched to a gene: 5. Germline V gives CDR1 MNHEY, CDR2 SMNVEV (reference sequence).

This rearrangement joins TRBV15 to TRBJ2-1; 8 nucleotides align to TRBD2. The CDR3 extends over 15 amino acids. CDR1 and CDR2 (germline): LNHNV, YYDKDF (reference sequence). J gave up 5 bases and V 1 base, and 4 bases lay outside the gene matches. The CDR3 sequence is CATSRGTSINNEQFF. The CDR3 DNA reads TGTGCCACCAGCAGAGGGACTAGCATAAACAATGAGCAGTTCTTC. The variable domain in full, completed from reference TRBV15 and TRBJ2-1, reads DAMVIQNPRYQVTQFGKPVTLSCSQTLNHNVMYWYQQKSSQAPKLLFHYYDKDFNNEADTPDNFQSRRPNTSFCFLDIRSPGLGDTAMYLCATSRGTSINNEQFFGPGTRLTVL.

This rearrangement joins TRBV4-3 to TRBJ2-6; D is perhaps TRBD1 (6 bases). CDR1 is LGHNA and CDR2 is YSLEER in the germline V gene. Deletions cut 0 bases from V and 0 bases from J, with 12 bases between. CDR3 length: 18 residues. CDR3 region: CASSQDGRGPSGANVLTF. CDR3 nucleotides: TGCGCCAGCAGCCAAGACGGCAGGGGCCCCTCTGGGGCCAACGTCCTGACTTTC.

J is TRBJ2-1 and V is TRBV9; D gene uncertain. This CDR3 spans 13 amino acids. V dropped 0 bases and J dropped 9 bases, with 10 bases sitting between them. Germline V CDR1 and CDR2: SGDLS, YYNGEE. This CDR3 is CASSVAGSLEQFF. The CDR3 DNA reads TGTGCCAGCAGCGTAGCAGGTAGCCTTGAGCAGTTCTTC.